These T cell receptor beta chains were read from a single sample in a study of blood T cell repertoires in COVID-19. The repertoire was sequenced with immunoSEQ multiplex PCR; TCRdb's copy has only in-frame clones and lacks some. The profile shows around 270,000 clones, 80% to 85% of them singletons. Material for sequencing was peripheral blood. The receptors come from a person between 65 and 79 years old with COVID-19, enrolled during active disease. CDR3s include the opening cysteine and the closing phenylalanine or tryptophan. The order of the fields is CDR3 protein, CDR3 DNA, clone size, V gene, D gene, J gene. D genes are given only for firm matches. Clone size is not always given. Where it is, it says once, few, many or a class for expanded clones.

CASSLVNRGLFF,TGTGCCAGCAGCTTAGTAAACAGGGGGCTGTTTTTT,.,TRBV11-2,TRBD1,TRBJ2-2
CASSRIAGQATTKQFF,TGTGCCAGCAGTCGTATAGCGGGGCAGGCCACAACAAAGCAGTTCTTC,.,TRBV28,TRBD2,TRBJ2-1
CASSLGFYEQYF,TGTGCCAGCAGCTTAGGATTCTACGAGCAGTACTTC,.,TRBV7-9,.,TRBJ2-7
CASSPTVGVDYGYTF,TGTGCCAGCAGCCCAACGGTAGGGGTAGACTATGGCTACACCTTC,.,TRBV27,.,TRBJ1-2
CASSSPGGAETQYF,TGCGCCAGCAGCTCGCCAGGGGGCGCGGAGACCCAGTACTTC,.,TRBV5-1,TRBD1,TRBJ2-5
CASSLEGQGAGEQYF,TGTGCCAGCAGCTTAGAAGGGCAGGGGGCGGGCGAGCAGTACTTC,once,TRBV11-2,TRBD1,TRBJ2-7
CASSEGAAASQPQHF,TGTGCCAGCAGTGAAGGCGCAGCCGCTAGTCAGCCCCAGCATTTT,.,TRBV6-1,.,TRBJ1-5
CASSEGGRPANTGELFF,TGCGCCAGCAGCGAAGGGGGACGGCCTGCGAACACCGGGGAGCTGTTTTTT,.,TRBV5-1,.,TRBJ2-2
CASSQGWTGELFF,TGTGCCAGCAGCCAGGGCTGGACCGGGGAGCTGTTTTTT,once,TRBV5-8,.,TRBJ2-2
CASSTRLAQGANVLTF,TGTGCCAGTAGTACGAGACTAGCTCAAGGGGCCAACGTCCTGACTTTC,.,TRBV19,TRBD2,TRBJ2-6
CASSHPTSSWEQFF,TGTGCCAGCAGCCACCCGACTAGTTCCTGGGAGCAGTTCTTC,.,TRBV4-2,.,TRBJ2-1
CASSQTGELFF,TGTGCCAGCAGTCAAACCGGGGAGCTGTTTTTT,few,TRBV6-2/TRBV6-3,.,TRBJ2-2
CASSGEGQRSGNTIYF,TGTGCCAGCAGCGGAGAGGGTCAGCGCTCTGGAAACACCATATATTTT,once,TRBV5-6,.,TRBJ1-3
CASSRTGTNTEAFF,TGTGCCAGCAGCAGGACAGGGACCAACACTGAAGCTTTCTTT,.,TRBV4-2,TRBD1,TRBJ1-1
CASSKSGSGANVLTF,TGTGCCAGTAGTAAGTCCGGCTCTGGGGCCAACGTCCTGACTTTC,.,TRBV19,.,TRBJ2-6
CASSQRGNSPLHF,TGTGCCAGCAGCCAAAGGGGGAATTCACCCCTCCACTTT,.,TRBV12-3/TRBV12-4,.,TRBJ1-6
CASSFGLAGDEQYF,TGCGCCAGCAGCTTCGGATTGGCGGGAGACGAGCAGTACTTC,few,TRBV5-1,TRBD2,TRBJ2-7
CASSQDSGSYEQYF,TGCGCCAGCAGCCAAGATAGCGGGAGCTACGAGCAGTACTTC,.,TRBV4-1,TRBD2,TRBJ2-7
CASSLHTPGLAGGETQYF,TGTGCCAGCAGCTTACATACCCCGGGACTAGCGGGGGGAGAGACCCAGTACTTC,few,TRBV11-2,TRBD2,TRBJ2-5
CASSPTFGGREKLFF,TGCGCCAGCAGCCCCACGTTCGGGGGGAGAGAAAAACTGTTTTTT,.,TRBV4-1,.,TRBJ1-4
CATRSGGRETQYF,TGTGCCACCCGATCGGGGGGCCGAGAGACCCAGTACTTC,once,TRBV19,.,TRBJ2-5
CASSLQEGNSPLHF,TGTGCCAGCAGCCTACAGGAGGGTAATTCACCCCTCCACTTT,.,TRBV3-1/TRBV3-2,.,TRBJ1-6
CASSLFSGDTQYF,TGTGCCAGCAGCTTATTCAGTGGAGATACGCAGTATTTT,few,TRBV13,.,TRBJ2-3
CASSLGDRGRWSNQPQHF,TGTGCCAGCAGCTTAGGGGACAGGGGGCGTTGGAGCAATCAGCCCCAGCATTTT,.,TRBV7-2,TRBD1,TRBJ1-5
CASSQAADGPRTQHF,TGTGCCAGCAGCCAAGCAGCGGACGGTCCTAGGACCCAGCATTTT,few,TRBV3-1/TRBV3-2,.,TRBJ1-5
CSPPQRERAYEQYF,TGCAGCCCGCCCCAGCGGGAGAGGGCCTACGAGCAGTACTTC,.,TRBV29-1,TRBD2,TRBJ2-7
CASSQEGTGTNTEAFF,TGCGCCAGCAGCCAAGAGGGGACAGGGACCAACACTGAAGCTTTCTTT,.,TRBV4-3,TRBD1,TRBJ1-1
CARLNETGGLETQYF,TGTGCCAGGCTTAACGAGACAGGGGGATTGGAGACCCAGTACTTC,.,TRBV27,TRBD1,TRBJ2-5
CASSFAGELFF,TGTGCCAGCAGTTTCGCCGGGGAGCTGTTTTTT,.,TRBV27,.,TRBJ2-2
CATSDPGQGGEQYF,TGTGCCACCAGTGACCCTGGACAGGGAGGCGAGCAGTACTTC,.,TRBV24-1,TRBD1,TRBJ2-7
CASRTDRINTEAFF,TGTGCCAGCAGGACAGACAGGATAAACACTGAAGCTTTCTTT,.,TRBV7-2,.,TRBJ1-1
CASSLSGKNTEAFF,TGTGCCAGTAGTCTTTCGGGGAAGAACACTGAAGCTTTCTTT,few,TRBV19,.,TRBJ1-1
CASSEKGGLDEQFF,TGTGCCAGCAGTGAAAAGGGAGGGTTGGATGAGCAGTTCTTC,.,TRBV2,TRBD2,TRBJ2-1
CASSTDSPGGNTIYF,TGTGCCAGCAGCACTGATTCGCCCGGGGGAAACACCATATATTTT,.,TRBV9,.,TRBJ1-3
CASSQPEWGTGPEFYGYTF,TGCGCCAGCAGTCAACCTGAATGGGGGACAGGGCCTGAATTCTATGGCTACACCTTC,.,TRBV23-1,TRBD1,TRBJ1-2
CASSDMGQGNTEAFF,TGTGCCAGCAGCGATATGGGACAGGGGAACACTGAAGCTTTCTTT,few,TRBV6-5,TRBD1,TRBJ1-1
CASSRTGGAAGYTF,TGTGCCAGTTCTAGGACAGGGGGCGCGGCTGGCTACACCTTC,.,TRBV6-5,TRBD1,TRBJ1-2
CASSLPHLAGSSDTQYF,TGTGCCAGCAGCCTCCCGCATTTGGCGGGAAGTTCGGATACGCAGTATTTT,.,TRBV7-2,.,TRBJ2-3
CAISGGSTDTQYF,TGTGCCATCAGTGGCGGTTCCACAGATACGCAGTATTTT,.,TRBV10-3,.,TRBJ2-3
CASSVGGEGNQPQHF,TGTGCCAGCAGCGTAGGAGGGGAGGGCAATCAGCCCCAGCATTTT,.,TRBV9,.,TRBJ1-5
CASSPQRGEGQPQHF,TGTGCCAGTAGTCCCCAGCGGGGGGAAGGGCAGCCCCAGCATTTT,.,TRBV19,.,TRBJ1-5
CASSPRSDTEAFF,TGTGCCAGCAGTCCCCGGAGTGACACTGAAGCTTTCTTT,.,TRBV6-6,.,TRBJ1-1
CASSSLDRRDYGYTF,TGTGCCAGTAGTTCCTTGGACAGGCGGGACTATGGCTACACCTTC,.,TRBV19,TRBD1,TRBJ1-2
CSVRGGLAVTSYNEQFF,TGCAGCGTTCGCGGTGGACTAGCGGTCACCTCCTACAATGAGCAGTTCTTC,.,TRBV29-1,TRBD2,TRBJ2-1
CASSYGPGMNTEAFF,TGTGCCAGCAGTTACGGGCCGGGGATGAACACTGAAGCTTTCTTT,.,TRBV6-5,.,TRBJ1-1
CASSLQWEGEKLFF,TGTGCCAGCAGCCTGCAGTGGGAGGGGGAAAAACTGTTTTTT,.,TRBV7-8,.,TRBJ1-4
CASSIGLLLSYEQYF,TGTGCCAGCAGCATAGGCCTACTCCTATCCTACGAGCAGTACTTC,few,TRBV11-2,.,TRBJ2-7
CASSTLQSSNTGELFF,TGTGCCAGCAGCACCTTACAGTCCTCGAACACCGGGGAGCTGTTTTTT,.,TRBV11-2,.,TRBJ2-2
CASSLQGSLEKLFF,TGTGCCAGCAGCCTCCAGGGGAGTCTTGAAAAACTGTTTTTT,.,TRBV7-2,.,TRBJ1-4
CASSRNRDTYEQYF,TGTGCCAGCAGCCGAAACCGGGACACCTACGAGCAGTACTTC,.,TRBV6-5,.,TRBJ2-7
CATSDFVKGGETQYF,TGTGCCACCAGTGATTTTGTTAAGGGAGGCGAGACCCAGTACTTC,.,TRBV24-1,.,TRBJ2-5
CASSLKRSVEPQHF,TGTGCCAGTAGTCTAAAGCGTTCGGTAGAGCCCCAGCATTTT,once,TRBV19,.,TRBJ1-5
CASKGQDYEQYF,TGTGCCAGCAAAGGACAGGATTACGAGCAGTACTTC,.,TRBV2,TRBD1,TRBJ2-7
CASSYSPGGTNEKLFF,TGTGCCAGCAGTTACTCCCCAGGGGGAACTAATGAAAAACTGTTTTTT,.,TRBV6-6,TRBD1,TRBJ1-4
CASTTGMNTEAFF,TGCGCCAGCACGACAGGGATGAACACTGAAGCTTTCTTT,many,TRBV5-1,TRBD1,TRBJ1-1
CASSMMVGQGVETQYF,TGTGCCAGTAGTATGATGGTGGGACAGGGTGTAGAGACCCAGTACTTC,.,TRBV19,TRBD1,TRBJ2-5
CASTATEGEKLFF,TGTGCCAGCACTGCCACGGAGGGTGAAAAACTGTTTTTT,.,TRBV6-5,.,TRBJ1-4
CASSKPWTGESLVTANYGYTF,TGTGCCAGTAGTAAACCCTGGACAGGGGAGTCCCTGGTGACGGCTAACTATGGCTACACCTTC,once,TRBV19,TRBD1,TRBJ1-2
CATSRDLSAQGRPYEQYF,TGTGCCACCAGCAGAGATCTGTCCGCACAGGGGCGTCCCTACGAGCAGTACTTC,.,TRBV15,TRBD1,TRBJ2-7